The subject of this entry is one T cell receptor (beta chain). Antigen unknown. This entry belongs to a study of shared clonotypes between healthy human individuals. At the level of the study: Sampling drew on donors who were a couple of women and three men aged 18 to 49.

Using immunoSEQ multiplex PCR, the repertoire was profiled, and TCRdb retains in-frame clones only, with some absent. The sample holds millions of clones, more than 90% seen once. The CDR3 has 15 amino acids. Germline-derived CDR1 and CDR2 are MNHNS and SASEGT. V was clipped by 8 bases and J by 1 base; unmatched bases: 9. The study enrolled healthy HIV-negative adults without recent acute infections or vaccinations as donors. Study-level results: With a handful of donors compared, around 4.7% of naive CD4 clonotypes were shared.

This TCR came from a man between 18 and 29 years old in good health. The sample comprised naive CD4+ T cells sorted from blood. Subset noted: CD45RA+ positively selected. The rearrangement links TRBV6-1 to TRBJ2-7, with 9 nucleotides matching TRBD1. CDR3 loop: CASVVPGTGSYEQYF. For the CDR3, the DNA is TGTGCCAGCGTTGTTCCCGGGACAGGGTCCTACGAGCAGTACTTC.